A selection of T cell receptor beta chains follows, all from one sample in a study of blood T cells in healthy people across ages. TCRdb re-called the 5' RACE reads through MiXCR, storing one row per CDR3 protein. The table records approximately 800,000 distinct CDR3 sequences, about 25% of them present only once. The same sample was also studied in work on T cells of mothers and their children.

Input material: blood. The receptors shown here come from a boy between 5 and 17 years old in good health. The CDR3 runs from the conserved cysteine through the conserved F or W. A D gene is named only where the DNA matches it firmly. The size field is filled for only some rows; it gives once, few, many or a size class.

>NA|NA|TRBV18|TRBJ2-5
CASTQGSGGEETQYF
TGTGCCAGCACGCAGGGCTCCGGAGGTGAAGAGACCCAGTACTTC
>few|TRBD1|TRBV12-3/TRBV12-4|TRBJ2-3
CASREGGAGTDTQYF
TGTGCCAGCAGGGAAGGGGGCGCGGGCACAGATACGCAGTATTTT
>NA|NA|TRBV6-1|TRBJ1-4
CASSEVRGYGEKLFF
TGTGCCAGCAGTGAAGTAAGAGGGTATGGGGAAAAACTGTTTTTT
>NA|TRBD1|TRBV29-1|TRBJ2-5
CSVDTGGFQETQYF
TGCAGCGTTGACACAGGGGGATTCCAAGAGACCCAGTACTTC
>NA|NA|TRBV10-3|TRBJ1-5
CAISDSDGQPQHF
TGTGCCATCAGTGACAGCGACGGGCAGCCCCAGCATTTT
>NA|TRBD2|TRBV4-3|TRBJ2-1
CASSQGWSGRNNEQFF
TGCGCCAGCAGCCAAGGTTGGAGCGGGAGGAACAATGAGCAGTTCTTC
>few|TRBD2|TRBV5-1|TRBJ2-3
CASSARTSGEGSDTQYF
TGCGCCAGCAGCGCTCGGACTAGCGGAGAAGGATCAGATACGCAGTATTTT
>few|NA|TRBV6-2/TRBV6-3|TRBJ1-5
CASSWAGSNQPQHF
TGTGCCAGCAGTTGGGCAGGTAGCAATCAGCCCCAGCATTTT
>few|NA|TRBV10-3|TRBJ2-7
CAISESGGGGFEQYF
TGTGCTATCAGTGAGTCAGGGGGCGGGGGGTTCGAGCAGTACTTC
>few|NA|TRBV20-1|TRBJ2-7
CSAGTLGEQYF
TGCAGTGCTGGGACCCTCGGCGAGCAGTACTTC
>few|NA|TRBV12-3/TRBV12-4|TRBJ1-1
CASSPIPGAEAFF
TGTGCCAGCAGCCCAATTCCCGGGGCGGAGGCTTTCTTT
>few|NA|TRBV25-1|TRBJ2-5
CASSEAQETQYF
TGTGCCAGCAGTGAGGCCCAAGAGACCCAGTACTTC
>few|NA|TRBV18|TRBJ1-3
CASSRGTVSGNTIYF
TGTGCCAGCTCCCGCGGGACGGTCTCTGGAAACACCATATATTTT
>NA|TRBD2|TRBV29-1|TRBJ2-3
CSVDGGATDTQYF
TGCAGCGTTGACGGGGGGGCCACAGATACGCAGTATTTT
>NA|NA|TRBV28|TRBJ1-1
CASSSDTPLNTEAFF
TGTGCCAGCAGTTCGGACACCCCTTTGAACACTGAAGCTTTCTTT
>few|TRBD2|TRBV13|TRBJ2-1
CASSLRGSLYNEQFF
TGTGCCAGCAGCCTTCGCGGGAGTCTTTACAATGAGCAGTTCTTC
>few|NA|TRBV4-3|TRBJ2-5
CASSQEGESETQYF
TGCGCCAGCAGCCAAGAGGGGGAATCAGAGACCCAGTACTTC
>few|NA|TRBV2|TRBJ2-2
CVSKGDLSGELFF
TGTGTCAGCAAGGGGGACCTCAGCGGGGAGCTGTTTTTT
>NA|TRBD2|TRBV18|TRBJ2-3
CASSPGDPGLAGESDTQYF
TGTGCCAGCTCACCAGGTGATCCGGGACTAGCGGGAGAGTCAGATACGCAGTATTTT
>few|NA|TRBV29-1|TRBJ2-5
CSVEDTVRETQYF
TGCAGCGTTGAAGATACGGTTCGAGAGACCCAGTACTTC
>NA|NA|TRBV20-1|TRBJ2-7
CSARVGYYEQYF
TGCAGTGCTAGAGTTGGCTACTACGAGCAGTACTTC
>once|TRBD1|TRBV12-3/TRBV12-4|TRBJ2-1
CASRRQSGTGGINEQFF
TGTGCCAGCAGACGCCAATCCGGGACAGGGGGTATTAATGAGCAGTTCTTC
>few|TRBD2|TRBV6-2/TRBV6-3|TRBJ2-7
CASSFQPSGTYEQYF
TGTGCCAGCAGTTTCCAGCCTAGCGGAACCTACGAGCAGTACTTC
>NA|TRBD2|TRBV20-1|TRBJ2-1
CSAQRREGPSYNEQFF
TGCAGTGCCCAACGAAGGGAGGGCCCTTCCTACAATGAGCAGTTCTTC
>NA|NA|TRBV28|TRBJ2-2
CASSQRDVNTGELFF
TGTGCCAGCAGTCAGCGCGACGTGAACACCGGGGAGCTGTTTTTT
>few|TRBD1|TRBV7-2|TRBJ2-5
CASTLLGGSKGETQYF
TGTGCCAGCACTTTATTAGGGGGCTCCAAAGGCGAGACCCAGTACTTC
>few|NA|TRBV4-3|TRBJ2-7
CASSQDWLSFYEQYF
TGCGCCAGCAGCCAAGATTGGCTCTCCTTCTACGAGCAGTACTTC